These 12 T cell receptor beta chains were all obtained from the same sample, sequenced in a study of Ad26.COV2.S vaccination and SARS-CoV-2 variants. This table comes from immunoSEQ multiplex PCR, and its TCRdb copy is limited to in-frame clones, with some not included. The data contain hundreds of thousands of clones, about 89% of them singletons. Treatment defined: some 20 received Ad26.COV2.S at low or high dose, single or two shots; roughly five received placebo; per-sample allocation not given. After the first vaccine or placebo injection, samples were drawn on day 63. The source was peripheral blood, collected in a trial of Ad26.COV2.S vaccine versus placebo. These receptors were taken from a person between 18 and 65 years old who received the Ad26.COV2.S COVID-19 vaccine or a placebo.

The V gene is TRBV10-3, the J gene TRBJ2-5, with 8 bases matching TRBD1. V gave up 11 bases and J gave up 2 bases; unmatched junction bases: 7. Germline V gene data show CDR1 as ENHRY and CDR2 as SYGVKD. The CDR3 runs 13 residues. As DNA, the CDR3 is TGTGCCGTGGGGACAGGCCTACAAGAGACCCAGTACTTC. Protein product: CAVGTGLQETQYF.

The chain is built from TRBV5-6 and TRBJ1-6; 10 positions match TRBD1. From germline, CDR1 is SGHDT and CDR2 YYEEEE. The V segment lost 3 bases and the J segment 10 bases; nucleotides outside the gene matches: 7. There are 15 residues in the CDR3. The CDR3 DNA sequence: TGTGCCAGCAGCTATGGAGACAGGGGGCTGTCACCCCTCCACTTT. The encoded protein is CASSYGDRGLSPLHF.

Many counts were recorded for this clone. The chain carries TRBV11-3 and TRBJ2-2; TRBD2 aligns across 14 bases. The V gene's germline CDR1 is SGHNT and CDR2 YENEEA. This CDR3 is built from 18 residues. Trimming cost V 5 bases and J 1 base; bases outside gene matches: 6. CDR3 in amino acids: CASSRGLAGEWNTGELFF. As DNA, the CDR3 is TGTGCCAGCAGCCGGGGACTAGCGGGAGAGTGGAACACCGGGGAGCTGTTTTTT. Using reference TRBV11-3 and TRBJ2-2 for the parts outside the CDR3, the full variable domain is EAGVVQSPRYKIIEKKQPVAFWCNPISGHNTLYWYLQNLGQGPELLIRYENEEAVDDSQLPKDRFSAERLKGVDSTLKIQPAELGDSAVYLCASSRGLAGEWNTGELFFGEGSRLTVL.

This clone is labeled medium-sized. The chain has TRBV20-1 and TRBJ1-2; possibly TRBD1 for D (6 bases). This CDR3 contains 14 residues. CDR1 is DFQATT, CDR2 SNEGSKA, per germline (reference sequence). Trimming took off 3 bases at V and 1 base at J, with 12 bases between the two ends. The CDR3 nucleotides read TGCAGTGCTAGTTCAGGGGTTGGTAACTATGGCTACACCTTC. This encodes CSASSGVGNYGYTF.

CDR3 in amino acids: CASSLSPGHYNEQFF. CDR3 DNA sequence: TGTGCCAGCAGTTTGAGCCCCGGACATTACAATGAGCAGTTCTTC. V and J are TRBV27 and TRBJ2-1, with D possibly being TRBD1 (5 bases). Per the germline V gene, CDR1 is MNHEY and CDR2 is SMNVEV (reference sequence). The CDR3 sequence is 15 residues long. V lost 3 bases and J lost 4, with 13 bases in between.

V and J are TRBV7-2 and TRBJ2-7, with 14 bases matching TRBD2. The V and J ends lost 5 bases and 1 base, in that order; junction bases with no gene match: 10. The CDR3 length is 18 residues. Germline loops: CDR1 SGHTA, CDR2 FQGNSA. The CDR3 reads CASSRGTSGRTLSYEQYF. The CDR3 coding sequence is TGTGCCAGCAGCAGAGGGACTAGCGGGAGAACCCTTTCCTACGAGCAGTACTTC.

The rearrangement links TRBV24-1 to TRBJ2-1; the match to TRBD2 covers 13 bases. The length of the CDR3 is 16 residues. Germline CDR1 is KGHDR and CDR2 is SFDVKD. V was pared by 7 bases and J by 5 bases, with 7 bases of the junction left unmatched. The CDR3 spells CATRATSGRVDNEQFF. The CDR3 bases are TGTGCCACCAGAGCTACTAGCGGGAGGGTGGACAATGAGCAGTTCTTC.

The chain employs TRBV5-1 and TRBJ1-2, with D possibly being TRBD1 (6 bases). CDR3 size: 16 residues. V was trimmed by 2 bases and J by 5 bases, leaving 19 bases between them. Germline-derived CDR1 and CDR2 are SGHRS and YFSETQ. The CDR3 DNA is TGCGCCAGCAGCTTCGGAGTAGGGGGGTTTTCATATGGCTACACCTTC. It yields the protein CASSFGVGGFSYGYTF.

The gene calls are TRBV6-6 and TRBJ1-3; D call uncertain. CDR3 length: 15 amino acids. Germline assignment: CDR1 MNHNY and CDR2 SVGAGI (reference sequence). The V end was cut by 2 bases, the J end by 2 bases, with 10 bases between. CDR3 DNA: TGTGCCAGCAGTTACATCGGATTAGCTGGAAACACCATATATTTT. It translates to CASSYIGLAGNTIYF.

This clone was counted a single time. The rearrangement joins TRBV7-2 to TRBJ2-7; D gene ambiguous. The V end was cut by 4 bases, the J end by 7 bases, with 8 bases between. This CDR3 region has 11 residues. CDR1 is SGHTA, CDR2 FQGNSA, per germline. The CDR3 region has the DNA TGTGCCAGCAGCTCAATGTATGAGCAGTACTTC. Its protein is CASSSMYEQYF.

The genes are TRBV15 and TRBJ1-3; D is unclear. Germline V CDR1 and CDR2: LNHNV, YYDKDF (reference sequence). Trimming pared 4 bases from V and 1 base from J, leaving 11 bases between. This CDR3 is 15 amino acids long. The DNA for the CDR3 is TGTGCCACCAGCACAGAACGAGGATCTGGAAACACCATATATTTT. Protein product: CATSTERGSGNTIYF.

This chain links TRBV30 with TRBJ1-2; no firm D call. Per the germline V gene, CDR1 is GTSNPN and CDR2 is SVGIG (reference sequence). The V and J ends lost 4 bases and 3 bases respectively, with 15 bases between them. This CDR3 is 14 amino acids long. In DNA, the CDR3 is TGTGCCTGGACCCCAAATGGGCGCGACTATGGCTACACCTTC. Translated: CAWTPNGRDYGYTF.